This T cell receptor (beta chain) emerged from a study of cytomegalovirus exposure and HLA in healthy donors. Repertoires were generated with immunoSEQ multiplex PCR, while TCRdb's copy carries only in-frame clones and drops some. Counted here are around 120,000 clones, about 91% occurring once; the ten biggest clones make up less than 2%. The donors were part of the roughly 130-subject validation cohort, which stood apart from the 666-subject first cohort. Sequenced: PBMCs. The TCR comes from a man between 18 and 29 years old in good health and CMV-seronegative.

The CDR3 sequence: CAWMSGSSSDTQYF. Here the CDR3 DNA reads TGTGCCTGGATGTCAGGATCCTCGTCAGATACGCAGTATTTT. The gene calls are TRBV30 and TRBJ2-3; no firm D call. V was pared by 4 bases and J by 4 bases, with 15 bases between. The germline CDR1 and CDR2 sequences are GTSNPN and SVGIG (reference sequence). CDR3 length: 14 amino acids.